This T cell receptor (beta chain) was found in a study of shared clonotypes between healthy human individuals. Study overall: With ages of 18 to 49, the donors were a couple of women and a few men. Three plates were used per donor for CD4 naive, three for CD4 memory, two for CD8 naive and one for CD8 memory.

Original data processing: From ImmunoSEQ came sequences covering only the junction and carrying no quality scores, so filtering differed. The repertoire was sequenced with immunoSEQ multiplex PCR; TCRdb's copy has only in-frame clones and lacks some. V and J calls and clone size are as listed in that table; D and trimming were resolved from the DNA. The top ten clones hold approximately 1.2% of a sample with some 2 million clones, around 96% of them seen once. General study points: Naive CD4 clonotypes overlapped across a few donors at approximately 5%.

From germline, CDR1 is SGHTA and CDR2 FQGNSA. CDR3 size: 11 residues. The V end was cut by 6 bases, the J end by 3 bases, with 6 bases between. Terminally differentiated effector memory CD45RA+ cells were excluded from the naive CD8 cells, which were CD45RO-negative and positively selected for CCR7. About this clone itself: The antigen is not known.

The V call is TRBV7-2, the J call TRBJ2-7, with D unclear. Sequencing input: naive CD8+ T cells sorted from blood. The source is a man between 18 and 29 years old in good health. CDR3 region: CASRDGYEQYF. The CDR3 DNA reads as TGTGCCAGCAGGGACGGCTACGAGCAGTACTTC.